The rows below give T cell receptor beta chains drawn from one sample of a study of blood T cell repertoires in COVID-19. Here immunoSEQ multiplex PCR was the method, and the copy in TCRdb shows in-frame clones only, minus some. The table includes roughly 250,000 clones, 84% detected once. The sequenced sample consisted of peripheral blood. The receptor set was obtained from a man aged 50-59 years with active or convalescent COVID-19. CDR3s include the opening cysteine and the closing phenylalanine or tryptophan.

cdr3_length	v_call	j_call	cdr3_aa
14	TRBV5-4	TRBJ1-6	CASSFKEPNSPLHF
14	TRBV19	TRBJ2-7	CASSISQGSYEQYF
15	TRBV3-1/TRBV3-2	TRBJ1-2	CASSQVAGSTYGYTF
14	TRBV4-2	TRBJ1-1	CASSPGTENTEAFF
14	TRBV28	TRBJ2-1	CASSLVRNGGEQFF
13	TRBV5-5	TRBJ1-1	CASSLGAGTEAFF
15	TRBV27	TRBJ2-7	CASSRQGENPYEQYF
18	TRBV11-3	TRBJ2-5	CASSFPPWRAKSEETQYF
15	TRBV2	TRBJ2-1	CASVLLAGGPNEQFF
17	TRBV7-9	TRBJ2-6	CASSPWTGKMGANVLTF
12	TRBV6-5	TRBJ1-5	CASSSGVGPQHF
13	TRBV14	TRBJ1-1	CASQQGLNTEAFF
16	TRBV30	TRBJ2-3	CAWSPGLAGGGDTQYF
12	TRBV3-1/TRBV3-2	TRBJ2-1	CASSHPAGGPVF
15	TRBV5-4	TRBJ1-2	CASSLEWGRDYGYTF
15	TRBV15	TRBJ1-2	CATSRDRTPNYGYTF
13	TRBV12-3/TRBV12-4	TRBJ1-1	CASSLTENTEAFF
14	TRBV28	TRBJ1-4	CASSFPGVGKKLFF
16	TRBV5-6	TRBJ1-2	CASSARGPGGGYGYTF
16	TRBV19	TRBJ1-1	CASSPTSLGGNTEAFF
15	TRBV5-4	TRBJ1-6	CASSGPGTGDSPLHF
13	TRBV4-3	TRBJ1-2	CASSQEPGQGGRF
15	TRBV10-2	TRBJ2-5	CASRPGLAGKETQYF